This T cell receptor (beta chain) was found in a study of kidney transplant recipient with SARS-CoV-2 infection. This clonotype has a handful of counts. The CDR3 has 16 residues. CDR1 is KGHSH and CDR2 is LQKENI in the germline V gene. V gave up 0 bases and J gave up 5 bases, with 15 bases separating them. TCRdb fed the reads into MiXCR, producing one record per CDR3 protein. This table has about 250,000 distinct CDR3 sequences, around 26% appearing once. This TCR was recovered from a male patient in his thirties who had COVID-19 and was a kidney transplant recipient. Some T cells may be the graft donor's. The sequences come from a blood sample, collected at baseline and around day 120 from a kidney transplant recipient. The rearrangement uses TRBV18 and TRBJ2-3, with D possibly matching TRBD2 (6 bases). CDR3 in amino acids: CASSPPWREGEDTQYF. In nucleotides, the CDR3 is TGTGCCAGCTCACCACCGTGGAGGGAAGGGGAAGATACGCAGTATTTT.